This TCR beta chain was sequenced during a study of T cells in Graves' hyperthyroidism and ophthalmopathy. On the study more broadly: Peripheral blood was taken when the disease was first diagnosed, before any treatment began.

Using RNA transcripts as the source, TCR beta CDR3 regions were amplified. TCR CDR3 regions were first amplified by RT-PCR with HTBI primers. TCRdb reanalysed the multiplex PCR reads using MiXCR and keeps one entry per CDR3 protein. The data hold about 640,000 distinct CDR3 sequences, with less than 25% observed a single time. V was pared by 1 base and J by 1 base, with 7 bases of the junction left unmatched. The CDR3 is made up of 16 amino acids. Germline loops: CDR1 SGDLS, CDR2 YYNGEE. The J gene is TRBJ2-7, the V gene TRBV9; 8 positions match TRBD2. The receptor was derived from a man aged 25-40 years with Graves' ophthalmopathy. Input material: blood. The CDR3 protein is CASSVSGSSKSYEQYF. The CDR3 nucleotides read TGTGCCAGCAGCGTAAGCGGGAGTTCTAAATCCTACGAGCAGTACTTC. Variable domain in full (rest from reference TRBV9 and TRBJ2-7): DSGVTQTPKHLITATGQRVTLRCSPRSGDLSVYWYQQSLDQGLQFLIQYYNGEERAKGNILERFSAQQFPDLHSELNLSSLELGDSALYFCASSVSGSSKSYEQYFGPGTRLTVT.